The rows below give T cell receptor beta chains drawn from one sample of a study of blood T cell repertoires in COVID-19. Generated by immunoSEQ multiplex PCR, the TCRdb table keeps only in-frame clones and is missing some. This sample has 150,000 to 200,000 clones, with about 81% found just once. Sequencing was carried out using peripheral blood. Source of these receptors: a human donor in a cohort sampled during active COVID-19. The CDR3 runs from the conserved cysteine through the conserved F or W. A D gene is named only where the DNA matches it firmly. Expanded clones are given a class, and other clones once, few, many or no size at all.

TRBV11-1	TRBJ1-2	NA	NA	CASSSRQATRYTF	TGTGCCAGCAGCTCCCGACAGGCGACTCGCTACACCTTC
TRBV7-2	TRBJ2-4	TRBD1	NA	CASSFPQGASENIQYF	TGTGCCAGCAGCTTTCCACAGGGGGCGTCGGAAAACATTCAGTACTTC
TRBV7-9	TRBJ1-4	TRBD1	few	CASSSQGANEKLFF	TGTGCCAGCAGCTCGCAGGGGGCTAATGAAAAACTGTTTTTT
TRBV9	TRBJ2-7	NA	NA	CASSLTPGTYEQYF	TGTGCCAGCAGCCTCACACCGGGGACCTACGAGCAGTACTTC
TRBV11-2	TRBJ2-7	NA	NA	CASSSTPEQYF	TGTGCCAGCAGCTCTACCCCCGAGCAGTACTTC
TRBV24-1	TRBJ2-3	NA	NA	CATSDRGTSTDTQYF	TGTGCCACCAGTGACCGAGGAACTAGCACAGATACGCAGTATTTT
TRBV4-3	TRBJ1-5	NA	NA	CASSQARDQPQHF	TGCGCCAGCAGCCAAGCTCGGGATCAGCCCCAGCATTTT
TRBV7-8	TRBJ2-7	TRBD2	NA	CASNNPGTSGRAYEQYF	TGTGCCAGCAACAATCCCGGGACTAGCGGGAGGGCCTACGAGCAGTACTTC
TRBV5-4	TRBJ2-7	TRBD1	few	CATGSGTGVYEQYF	TGTGCCACCGGGTCCGGGACAGGGGTCTACGAGCAGTACTTC
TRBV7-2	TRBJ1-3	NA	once	CASSLQGRISGNTIYF	TGTGCCAGCAGCTTACAGGGCCGAATCTCTGGAAACACCATATATTTT
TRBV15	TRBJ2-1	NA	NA	CATSRGSRGDNEQFF	TGTGCCACCAGCAGAGGAAGTCGGGGAGACAATGAGCAGTTCTTC
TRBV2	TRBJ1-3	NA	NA	CASTIARMGPGNTIYF	TGTGCCAGCACGATTGCACGAATGGGCCCTGGAAACACCATATATTTT
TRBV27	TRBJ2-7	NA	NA	CASSLRGFPRGEQYF	TGTGCCAGCAGTTTGCGGGGCTTCCCGAGGGGCGAGCAGTACTTC
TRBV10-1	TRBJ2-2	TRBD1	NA	CASTGQGSAGELFF	TGCGCCAGCACCGGACAGGGTAGTGCCGGGGAGCTGTTTTTT
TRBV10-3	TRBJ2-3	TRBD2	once	CAIKATSGRVEDTQYF	TGTGCCATCAAGGCGACTAGCGGGAGGGTTGAAGATACGCAGTATTTT
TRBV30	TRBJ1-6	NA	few	CAWTRGGYSPLHF	TGTGCCTGGACCAGGGGAGGGTATTCACCCCTCCACTTT
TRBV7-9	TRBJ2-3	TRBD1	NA	CASSPEGQGAADTQYF	TGTGCCAGCAGCCCGGAGGGACAGGGGGCCGCAGATACGCAGTATTTT
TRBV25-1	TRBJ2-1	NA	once	CASSPLNEQFF	TGTGCCAGCTCTCCCCTCAATGAGCAGTTCTTC
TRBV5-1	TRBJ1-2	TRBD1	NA	CASRSGGGYTF	TGCGCCAGCAGGTCAGGGGGAGGCTACACCTTC
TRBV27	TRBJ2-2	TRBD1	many	CASSLNWDRLTGELFF	TGTGCCAGCAGTTTAAATTGGGACAGACTCACCGGGGAGCTGTTTTTT
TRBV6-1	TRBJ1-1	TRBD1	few	CASSDLNRGTEAFF	TGTGCCAGCAGTGATCTAAACAGGGGGACTGAAGCTTTCTTT
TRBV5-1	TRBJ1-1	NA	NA	CASSMDGGGTEAFF	TGCGCCAGCAGCATGGACGGGGGGGGCACTGAAGCTTTCTTT
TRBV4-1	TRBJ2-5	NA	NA	CASSQILRETQYF	TGCGCCAGCAGCCAAATACTCCGGGAGACCCAGTACTTC
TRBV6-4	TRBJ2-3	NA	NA	CASSSGLGAQYF	TGTGCCAGCAGCTCAGGCCTAGGGGCGCAGTATTTT
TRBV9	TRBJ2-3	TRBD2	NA	CASSAWGTSGSDTQYF	TGTGCCAGCAGCGCCTGGGGGACTAGCGGGAGCGATACGCAGTATTTT
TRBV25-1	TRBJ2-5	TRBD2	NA	CASSVAGGGETQYF	TGTGCCAGCAGTGTAGCGGGAGGTGGAGAGACCCAGTACTTC
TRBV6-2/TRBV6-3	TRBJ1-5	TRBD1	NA	CASSYDRGLGQPQHF	TGTGCCAGCAGTTACGACAGGGGGCTTGGGCAGCCCCAGCATTTT
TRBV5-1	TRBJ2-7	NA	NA	CASSTDGGGSEQYF	TGCGCCAGCAGCACGGATGGGGGAGGCAGCGAGCAGTACTTC
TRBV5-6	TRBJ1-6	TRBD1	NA	CASSLGSGQGRNSPLHF	TGTGCCAGCAGCTTAGGCTCTGGACAGGGCCGAAATTCACCCCTCCACTTT
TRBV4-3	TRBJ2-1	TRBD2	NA	CASSQDSGGPINEQFF	TGCGCCAGCAGCCAAGATTCGGGGGGGCCGATCAATGAGCAGTTCTTC
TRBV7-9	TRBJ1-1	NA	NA	CASSLGGVAFF	TGTGCCAGCAGCTTAGGGGGGGTGGCTTTCTTT
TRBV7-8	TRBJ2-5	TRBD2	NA	CASSLGGGETQYF	TGTGCCAGCAGCTTGGGGGGGGGAGAGACCCAGTACTTC
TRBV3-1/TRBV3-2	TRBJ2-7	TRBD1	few	CASSQDRVSYEQYF	TGTGCCAGCAGCCAGGACAGGGTAAGCTACGAGCAGTACTTC
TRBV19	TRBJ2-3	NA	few	CASSTSDRLTQYF	TGTGCCAGTAGTACATCGGACAGATTGACGCAGTATTTT
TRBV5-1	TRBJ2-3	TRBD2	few	CASSLGLAGAPTKYF	TGCGCCAGCAGCTTGGGACTAGCGGGAGCCCCCACGAAGTATTTT
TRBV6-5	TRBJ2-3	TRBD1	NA	CASSLGTAHNTDTQYF	TGTGCCAGCAGTTTGGGGACAGCCCATAACACAGATACGCAGTATTTT
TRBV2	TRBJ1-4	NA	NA	CASSEQATTNEKLFF	TGTGCCAGCAGTGAGCAGGCGACAACTAATGAAAAACTGTTTTTT
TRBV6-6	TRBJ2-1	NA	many	CASFSWGNRYNEQFF	TGTGCCAGCTTTTCCTGGGGCAACAGGTACAATGAGCAGTTCTTC
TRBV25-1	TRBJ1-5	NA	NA	CASSDRAGGGQPQHF	TGTGCCAGCAGTGACCGTGCGGGGGGCGGACAGCCCCAGCATTTT
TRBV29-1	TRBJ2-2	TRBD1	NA	CSAPRQGGSNTGELFF	TGCAGCGCGCCACGACAGGGCGGATCGAACACCGGGGAGCTGTTTTTT
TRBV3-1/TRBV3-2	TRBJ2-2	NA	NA	CASSGAPSTGELFF	TGTGCCAGCAGCGGTGCCCCGAGTACGGGGGAGCTGTTTTTT
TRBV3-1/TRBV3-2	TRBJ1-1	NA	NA	CASSHSTLNDWNTEAFF	TGTGCCAGCAGCCACAGTACTCTAAACGACTGGAACACTGAAGCTTTCTTT
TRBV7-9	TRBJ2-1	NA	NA	CASSLNRGNEQFF	TGTGCCAGCAGCTTAAATCGGGGAAATGAGCAGTTCTTC
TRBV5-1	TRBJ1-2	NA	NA	CASSLGEPGRGYTF	TGCGCCAGCAGCTTAGGAGAGCCTGGTCGGGGCTACACCTTC
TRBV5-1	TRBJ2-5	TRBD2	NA	CASSLRTLAGEYSQETQYF	TGCGCCAGCAGCTTACGGACACTAGCGGGGGAGTACTCTCAAGAGACCCAGTACTTC
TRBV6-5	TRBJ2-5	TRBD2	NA	CASSRLAGHQETQYF	TGTGCCAGCAGTCGACTAGCGGGGCATCAAGAGACCCAGTACTTC
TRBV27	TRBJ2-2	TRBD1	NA	CASSLLGQGAGELFF	TGTGCCAGCAGTTTATTGGGACAGGGCGCCGGGGAGCTGTTTTTT
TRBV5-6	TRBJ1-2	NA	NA	CASSSYDYGYTF	TGTGCCAGCAGCTCGTATGACTATGGCTACACCTTC
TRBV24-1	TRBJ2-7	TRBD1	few	CATSQRTGPLIPPLGASYEQYF	TGTGCCACCAGTCAGCGGACAGGCCCCCTAATCCCCCCCTTAGGGGCATCCTACGAGCAGTACTTC
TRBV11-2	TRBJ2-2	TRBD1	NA	CASSFGTETGELFF	TGTGCCAGCAGCTTCGGGACAGAAACCGGGGAGCTGTTTTTT
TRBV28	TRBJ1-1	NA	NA	CASRGSSLNTEAFF	TGTGCCAGCAGGGGGAGTTCTCTGAACACTGAAGCTTTCTTT